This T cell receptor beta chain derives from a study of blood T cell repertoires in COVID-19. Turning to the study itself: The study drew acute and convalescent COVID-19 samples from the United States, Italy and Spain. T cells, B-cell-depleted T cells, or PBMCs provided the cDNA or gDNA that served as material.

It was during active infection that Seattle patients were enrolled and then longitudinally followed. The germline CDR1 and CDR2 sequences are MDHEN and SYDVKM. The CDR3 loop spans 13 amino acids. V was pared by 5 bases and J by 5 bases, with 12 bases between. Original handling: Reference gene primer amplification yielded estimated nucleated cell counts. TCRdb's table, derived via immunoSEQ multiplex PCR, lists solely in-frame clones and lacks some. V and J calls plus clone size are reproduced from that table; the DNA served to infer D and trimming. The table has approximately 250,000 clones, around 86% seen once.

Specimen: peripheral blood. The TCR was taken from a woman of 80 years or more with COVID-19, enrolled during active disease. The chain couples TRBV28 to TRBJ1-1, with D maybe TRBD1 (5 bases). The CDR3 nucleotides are TGTGCCAGCAGTGTCAGGGTTAGAACTGAAGCTTTCTTT. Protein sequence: CASSVRVRTEAFF.